This passage covers 28 T cell receptor beta chains from one sample sequenced in a study of post-analysis software for immune sequencing data. These receptors are not linked to any known antigen. Study results and limitations: With TRBV5-6, TRBV5-1 and TRBV20-1 included, about five TRBV segments were more frequent in patients than in controls.

Unique molecular identifiers tagged the TCR beta cDNA libraries. TCRdb processed the PCR reads anew with MiXCR; each CDR3 protein has one entry. This table holds approximately 250,000 distinct CDR3 sequences, 30% to 45% found once. What was sequenced was blood. The receptor set was obtained from a girl aged 10 to 17 with multiple sclerosis.

In its sample, this clonotype was seen a few times. The J gene is TRBJ1-4, the V gene TRBV10-3; TRBD1 aligns across 12 bases. The CDR3 consists of 20 residues. Losses at the gene ends were 6 bases for V and 0 bases for J; bases not matched to a gene: 14. Germline CDR1 and CDR2: ENHRY and SYGVKD. The CDR3, as DNA: TGTGCCATCAGACCCGGGACAGGGGGCAAGTTGGTAGCAACTAATGAAAAACTGTTTTTT. This gives the protein CAIRPGTGGKLVATNEKLFF.

Many counts were recorded for this clonotype. This rearrangement joins TRBV29-1 to TRBJ2-1, with 9 bases matching TRBD2. Trimming took 3 bases from V and 3 from J; bases not matched to a gene: 0. The germline CDR1 and CDR2 sequences are SQVTM and ANQGSEA. The CDR3 has 13 amino acids. The CDR3 here is CSVDSGSYNEQFF. Here the CDR3 DNA reads TGCAGCGTTGATAGCGGGAGCTACAATGAGCAGTTCTTC.

The table lists this clonotype with a few counts. The chain couples TRBV25-1 to TRBJ1-5, with 8 bases identical to TRBD1. Germline loops: CDR1 MGHDK, CDR2 SYGVNS. The V segment lost 3 bases and the J segment 2 bases; nucleotides outside the gene matches: 6. The CDR3 covers 16 residues. The CDR3 bases are TGTGCCAGCAGTGACAGTGACAGGGGTGGCAATCAGCCCCAGCATTTT. Residues: CASSDSDRGGNQPQHF.

This sequence joins TRBV6-1 and TRBJ2-1; 11 bases are shared with TRBD1. The CDR3 totals 15 residues. The germline gives CDR1 MNHNS, CDR2 SASEGT. Unmatched junction bases numbered 8, after V lost 6 bases and J lost 7 bases. CDR3 sequence (DNA): TGTGCCAGCAGCGATGGACAGGGGGCGCGAAATGAGCAGTTCTTC. Protein product: CASSDGQGARNEQFF.

CDR3 in amino acids: CSANRDSSSTDTQYF. The DNA for the CDR3 is TGCAGTGCTAACCGGGACTCCTCTAGCACAGATACGCAGTATTTT. This rearrangement joins TRBV20-1 to TRBJ2-3; D is possibly TRBD2 (6 bases). Germline V gene data show CDR1 as DFQATT and CDR2 as SNEGSKA (reference sequence). The CDR3 has 15 residues. V lost 4 bases and J lost 0, with 14 bases in between.

There are a few counts of this clonotype. The rearrangement links TRBV6-1 to TRBJ2-2, with no clear D. Germline CDR1 is MNHNS and CDR2 is SASEGT. The CDR3 sequence is 14 residues long. Trimming removed 2 bases from V and 6 bases from J, with 10 bases in between. The CDR3, as DNA: TGTGCCAGCAGTGAAAGTGGGTGGGCCGGGGAGCTGTTTTTT. Amino acid sequence: CASSESGWAGELFF.

J is TRBJ2-1 and V is TRBV3-1; 13 bases map to TRBD2. CDR3 length: 17 amino acids. After removal of 4 bases from V and 9 bases from J, the junction contained 12 bases not matched to a gene. Germline lookup yields CDR1 LGHDT and CDR2 YNNKEL (reference sequence). The DNA of the CDR3 is TGTGCCAGCAGCCCCGGGACTAGCGGGGTTCGGTCTGTTGAGCAGTTCTTC. Its protein product is CASSPGTSGVRSVEQFF.

This clonotype was seen repeatedly, ten times or more. V usage is TRBV7-6 and J usage is TRBJ2-7; 13 bases map to TRBD2. This CDR3 is 16 amino acids long. After removal of 3 bases from V and 2 bases from J, the junction contained 4 bases not matched to a gene. Germline values: CDR1 SGHVS, CDR2 FNYEAQ. The CDR3 region is CASSLEGTSGAYEQYF. The CDR3, as DNA: TGTGCCAGCAGCTTGGAAGGGACTAGCGGGGCCTACGAGCAGTACTTC. Together with reference TRBV7-6 and TRBJ2-7, the CDR3 gives the full variable domain: GAGVSQSPRYKVTKRGQDVALRCDPISGHVSLYWYRQALGQGPEFLTYFNYEAQQDKSGLPNDRFSAERPEGSISTLTIQRTEQRDSAMYRCASSLEGTSGAYEQYFGPGTRLTVT.

This clonotype was counted at least ten times. This rearrangement joins TRBV7-9 to TRBJ2-1; TRBD2 matches 11 bases. V was pared by 0 bases and J by 0 bases, with 7 bases of the junction left unmatched. The CDR3 has 19 residues. The germline CDR1 and CDR2 sequences are SEHNR and FQNEAQ (reference sequence). CDR3 nucleotide sequence: TGTGCCAGCAGCTTAGCGGTGACTAGCGGGGTGAGCTCCTACAATGAGCAGTTCTTC. Residues: CASSLAVTSGVSSYNEQFF.

Only a few counts were recorded for this clonotype. The gene calls are TRBV28 and TRBJ2-5; D is undetermined. The ends were cut back, 5 bases at V and 4 bases at J, with 14 bases in the middle. Germline V gives CDR1 MDHEN, CDR2 SYDVKM. This CDR3 is 14 amino acids long. CDR3 loop: CASSPSGRRETQYF. The CDR3 DNA sequence: TGTGCCAGCAGTCCCTCCGGGCGGCGAGAGACCCAGTACTTC.

Details on this clonotype: One junction end does not reproduce the germline sequence, and a read error may be involved. The rearrangement uses TRBV12-3 or TRBV12-4 and TRBJ2-1, with 13 bases identical to TRBD2. This CDR3 contains 15 residues. The CDR3 DNA follows: TGTGCCGGCAGTCGGACTAGCGGGAGCTTTAATGAGCAGTTCTTC. This sequence encodes CAGSRTSGSFNEQFF.

This clonotype was found many times. V is TRBV12-3 or TRBV12-4 and J is TRBJ1-2, with 7 bases that match TRBD1. This CDR3 has 14 amino acids. Unmatched junction bases numbered 10, after V lost 5 bases and J lost 7 bases. Here the CDR3 reads CASSPTGQTSGYTF. Written as DNA, the CDR3 is TGTGCCAGCAGTCCCACGGGACAGACATCTGGCTACACCTTC.

This clonotype has a count of ten or more. J is TRBJ2-1 and V is TRBV15; 7 bases are shared with TRBD2. V was clipped by 5 bases and J by 4 bases; unmatched bases: 5. Germline assignment: CDR1 LNHNV and CDR2 YYDKDF (reference sequence). The CDR3 has 14 amino acids. CDR3 sequence reads: CATSRGLSYNEQFF. CDR3 sequence (DNA): TGTGCCACCAGCCGGGGACTATCTTACAATGAGCAGTTCTTC.

This clonotype was found many times. The V and J genes are TRBV7-9 and TRBJ2-6; D may match TRBD1 or TRBD2 (6 bases each). Germline CDR1 is SEHNR and CDR2 is FQNEAQ (reference sequence). The V end lost 4 bases, the J end lost 3 bases, and 19 bases lay between the germline ends. The CDR3 totals 18 residues. CDR3 sequence: CASSSSISGANGANVLTF. DNA for the CDR3: TGTGCCAGCAGCTCCAGCATCTCGGGGGCAAATGGGGCCAACGTCCTGACTTTC.

Regarding this clonotype: A clone one base away is much larger, so this may be a read error. The genes are TRBV6-5 and TRBJ1-1; unclear D gene. Looked up from germline, CDR1 is MNHEY and CDR2 is SVGAGI. The CDR3 has 13 amino acids. The CDR3 region has the DNA TGTGCCAGCGGCCGTTCACCGGTCACTGAAACTTTCTTT. It encodes CASGRSPVTETFF.

This clonotype was observed a few times. CDR3 sequence (DNA): TGTGCCAGCAGTGAAACCCCAGGAAACACCATATATTTT. Translating gives CASSETPGNTIYF. The chain employs TRBV2 and TRBJ1-3; the D is unclear. CDR1 is SNHLY and CDR2 is FYNNEI in the germline V gene. Trimming took 2 bases from V and 4 from J, leaving 6 bases between them. This CDR3 region has 13 residues.

The rearrangement joins TRBV5-1 to TRBJ2-7; 7 bases match TRBD2. Germline V CDR1 and CDR2: SGHRS, YFSETQ. The V and J ends lost 2 bases and 0 bases, in that order; junction bases with no gene match: 2. The CDR3 spans 14 residues. CDR3 protein: CASSFSGNSYEQYF. In DNA, the CDR3 is TGCGCCAGCAGCTTCAGCGGGAACTCCTACGAGCAGTACTTC.

The chain recombines TRBV5-1 with TRBJ2-5; D gene ambiguous. The CDR3 has 12 amino acids. V was pared by 2 bases and J by 4 bases, with 6 bases between. Per germline, CDR1 SGHRS and CDR2 YFSETQ. CDR3 protein: CASSFWGETQYF. The CDR3 DNA reads TGCGCCAGCAGCTTTTGGGGAGAGACCCAGTACTTC.

There are many counts of this clonotype. The chain recombines TRBV28 with TRBJ1-2, with unresolved D. The V end was cut by 2 bases, the J end by 3 bases, with 4 bases between. There are 12 residues in the CDR3. Germline assignment: CDR1 MDHEN and CDR2 SYDVKM. CDR3 bases: TGTGCCAGCAGTTTACAGTACTATGGCTACACCTTC. Its translation: CASSLQYYGYTF.

This clonotype was found a few times. The chain has TRBV5-4 and TRBJ2-5; D not certain. The germline V gene has CDR1 SGHNT and CDR2 YYREEE (reference sequence). The CDR3 consists of 14 residues. The germline V and J ends were trimmed by 2 bases and 2 bases, with 10 bases remaining between them. In DNA, the CDR3 is TGTGCCAGCAGCTTAGTGGTAGGGCAAGAGACCCAGTACTTC. Its protein is CASSLVVGQETQYF.

Notes on this clonotype: This may come from a read error, since a much larger clone is one base off. The chain couples TRBV7-2 to TRBJ1-4; 9 nucleotides match TRBD1. Germline trimming cut 1 base from V and 8 bases from J; bases unmatched to any gene: 5. The CDR3 runs to 15 residues. Per germline, CDR1 SGHTA and CDR2 FQGNSA. The CDR3, as DNA: TGTGCCAGCAGCTTAGTGGGGACAGGGAGCGAAAAACTGTTTTTT. Translation: CASSLVGTGSEKLFF.

Notes on this clonotype: This may be a read error, as it is one base from a much larger clone. The rearrangement uses TRBV24-1 and TRBJ2-3; 8 bases fit TRBD1. Germline CDR1 is KGHDR and CDR2 is SFDVKD. The CDR3 loop spans 18 amino acids. V trimming: 2 bases; J trimming: 8 bases; junction bases outside the gene matches: 17. CDR3 sequence (DNA): TGTGCCACCAGTGATTCGGGACCTTGGAGACAGGGGCCAGCTACGCAGTATTTT. Amino acid sequence: CATSDSGPWRQGPATQYF.

This clonotype was seen repeatedly, ten times or more. This sequence joins TRBV19 and TRBJ2-5; possibly TRBD1 for D (5 bases). The germline V gene has CDR1 LNHDA and CDR2 SQIVND (reference sequence). The CDR3 has 14 residues. V gave up 5 bases and J gave up 0 bases, with 10 bases separating them. The CDR3 protein is CASSSRRDQETQYF. Here the CDR3 DNA reads TGTGCCAGTAGTTCCCGCAGGGACCAAGAGACCCAGTACTTC.

This clonotype has a count of ten or more. The chain employs TRBV6-6 and TRBJ1-1, with D hard to call. V was shortened by 4 bases and J by 4 bases, with 19 bases between the two germline ends. Germline V gene data show CDR1 as MNHNY and CDR2 as SVGAGI (reference sequence). This CDR3 comprises 16 residues. The chain's CDR3 is CASSFLTAGRPTEAFF. Written as DNA, the CDR3 is TGTGCCAGCAGTTTCCTTACCGCCGGGAGGCCCACTGAAGCTTTCTTT.

This chain links TRBV27 with TRBJ2-3; D perhaps matches TRBD1 (5 bases). The CDR3 has 16 residues. Between the trimmed V and J ends, which lost 2 bases and 4 bases, there was a span of 16 bases. Germline-derived CDR1 and CDR2 are MNHEY and SMNVEV (reference sequence). CDR3 region: CASSLKGARSADTQYF. The CDR3 DNA reads TGTGCCAGCAGTTTAAAAGGGGCGCGGTCTGCAGATACGCAGTATTTT.

This clonotype was picked up many times. The chain is built from TRBV29-1 and TRBJ2-1; D is undetermined. The CDR3 extends over 15 amino acids. Germline lookup yields CDR1 SQVTM and CDR2 ANQGSEA. V lost 6 bases, J lost 6 bases, and 21 bases lay in between. CDR3 in DNA: TGCAGCGTCCCAAGATCCCAGGCAGTCCCCAATGAGCAGTTCTTC. Protein: CSVPRSQAVPNEQFF.

This clonotype was found many times. The V call is TRBV5-6, the J call TRBJ2-2; D is unclear. V lost 0 bases and J 8 bases, leaving 14 bases between the germline ends. CDR3 length: 15 residues. CDR1 is SGHDT, CDR2 YYEEEE, per germline. The CDR3: CASSLDMKGSGELFF. CDR3 nucleotides: TGTGCCAGCAGCTTGGATATGAAGGGCTCGGGGGAGCTGTTTTTT.

The chain links TRBV23-1 to TRBJ1-2, with unresolved D. TRBV23-1 is annotated as an ORF whose role is uncertain. Trimming took off 3 bases at V and 4 bases at J, with 15 bases between the two ends. There are 15 residues in the CDR3. The CDR3 nucleotides are TGCGCCAGCAGTCATTTTAGAACGGACTTCTATGGCTACACCTTC. Translated: CASSHFRTDFYGYTF.